The 30 T cell receptor beta chains in this list originate from one sample, sequenced in a study of early T cells in non-severe SARS-CoV-2 infection. Via MiXCR, TCRdb re-called the 5' RACE reads, giving one row per CDR3 protein. The sample yields roughly 43,000 distinct CDR3 sequences, 5.4% seen once. Here the sequenced sample was whole blood, taken at baseline. These receptors originate from an adult who was a healthcare worker with PCR-confirmed SARS-CoV-2 infection or an uninfected control (not recorded which).

This clonotype was counted ten times or more. The genes are TRBV19 and TRBJ1-5; D is undetermined. Trimming took off 3 bases at V and 0 bases at J, with 9 bases between the two ends. Per germline, CDR1 LNHDA and CDR2 SQIVND (reference sequence). This CDR3 region has 15 residues. The CDR3 region is CASSISEYSNQPQHF. CDR3 in DNA: TGTGCCAGTAGTATCTCGGAGTATAGCAATCAGCCCCAGCATTTT.

In its sample, this clonotype was seen a few times. The chain joins TRBV7-2 to TRBJ2-5; TRBD1 matches 11 bases. Per germline, CDR1 SGHTA and CDR2 FQGNSA. The CDR3 length is 16 residues. V was clipped by 5 bases and J by 6 bases; unmatched bases: 11. This CDR3 is CASSQRGTGGFKTQYF. The CDR3 nucleotides read TGTGCCAGCAGCCAAAGGGGGACAGGGGGTTTCAAGACCCAGTACTTC.

This clonotype was observed a few times. The chain links TRBV6-6 to TRBJ2-6, with 7 bases fitting TRBD1. Losses at the gene ends were 2 bases for V and 4 bases for J; bases not matched to a gene: 2. The length of the CDR3 is 15 residues. The germline gives CDR1 MNHNY, CDR2 SVGAGI (reference sequence). The DNA for the CDR3 is TGTGCCAGCAGTTACCAGGGACAGGGGGCCAACGTCCTGACTTTC. Translated: CASSYQGQGANVLTF.

This clonotype appeared many times. The junction departs from germline at one end; a sequencing error may be responsible. The V gene is TRBV6-6, the J gene TRBJ1-2; D remains ambiguous. Germline assignment: CDR1 MNHNY and CDR2 SVGAGI (reference sequence). The CDR3 spans 8 residues. CDR3 nucleotide sequence: TGTGCCAGCAGGCAAATACTATTC. Protein: CASRQILF.

Ten or more counts support this clonotype. The genes are TRBV3-1 and TRBJ2-7, with 10 bases fitting TRBD2. The length of the CDR3 is 15 residues. J lost 3 bases, V lost 0 bases, and 2 bases had no gene match. The germline V gene has CDR1 LGHDT and CDR2 YNNKEL (reference sequence). CDR3 loop: CASSQDASGSYEQYF. CDR3 coding DNA: TGTGCCAGCAGCCAAGATGCTAGCGGGAGCTACGAGCAGTACTTC.

This clonotype has at least ten counts. The gene calls are TRBV6-1 and TRBJ1-5; possible D gene TRBD1, 5 bases. CDR3 length: 13 residues. Germline V gene lookup returns CDR1 MNHNS and CDR2 SASEGT. The V and J ends lost 11 bases and 0 bases respectively, with 11 bases between them. The CDR3 region has the DNA TGTGCCGGGGCAACTGTTAGCAATCAGCCCCAGCATTTT. It encodes CAGATVSNQPQHF.

This clonotype was seen ten or more times. The J gene is TRBJ2-5, the V gene TRBV30, with unresolved D. This CDR3 spans 10 amino acids. Germline values: CDR1 GTSNPN, CDR2 SVGIG (reference sequence). V dropped 2 bases and J dropped 5 bases, with 3 bases sitting between them. CDR3 residues: CAWSRETQYF. The DNA of the CDR3 is TGTGCCTGGAGTCGGGAGACCCAGTACTTC.

This clonotype has ten or more counts. V and J are TRBV29-1 and TRBJ1-4; TRBD1 aligns across 7 bases. The CDR3 is 12 residues long. CDR1 is SQVTM and CDR2 is ANQGSEA in the germline V gene. Trimming at V came to 5 bases and at J to 6 bases, leaving 3 bases not matched to a gene. The CDR3 protein is CSVTGEDEKLFF. DNA for the CDR3: TGCAGCGTTACAGGGGAGGATGAAAAACTGTTTTTT. Complete variable domain (other parts from reference TRBV29-1 and TRBJ1-4): SAVISQKPSRDICQRGTSLTIQCQVDSQVTMMFWYRQQPGQSLTLIATANQGSEATYESGFVIDKFPISRPNLTFSTLTVSNMSPEDSSIYLCSVTGEDEKLFFGSGTQLSVL.

This clonotype was recorded many times. The chain is built from TRBV3-1 and TRBJ1-1; D call uncertain. Trimming removed 3 bases at V and 4 bases at J, with 9 bases between. The CDR3 consists of 13 residues. The germline V gene has CDR1 LGHDT and CDR2 YNNKEL (reference sequence). This CDR3 is CASSQGFLTEAFF. The CDR3 region has the DNA TGTGCCAGCAGCCAGGGGTTCCTCACTGAAGCTTTCTTT.

This sequence joins TRBV5-6 and TRBJ1-6; unclear D gene. Trimming stripped 5 bases from V and 9 bases from J, with 18 bases between. Germline V gene lookup returns CDR1 SGHDT and CDR2 YYEEEE. The CDR3 loop spans 15 amino acids. The CDR3 region has the DNA TGTGCCAGCAGAAATTGGGCCCCTCGCCCTTCACCCCTCCACTTT. This encodes CASRNWAPRPSPLHF. The full variable domain, with the rest looked up from reference TRBV5-6 and TRBJ1-6, is DAGVTQSPTHLIKTRGQQVTLRCSPKSGHDTVSWYQQALGQGPQFIFQYYEEEERQRGNFPDRFSGHQFPNYSSELNVNALLLGDSALYLCASRNWAPRPSPLHFGNGTRLTVT.

This clonotype was counted only a few times. The V and J genes are TRBV5-1 and TRBJ2-1, with 7 bases fitting TRBD2. The CDR3 extends over 16 amino acids. The V gene's germline CDR1 is SGHRS and CDR2 YFSETQ. V was pared by 1 base and J by 7 bases, with 11 bases of the junction left unmatched. The CDR3 spells CASSLSGGSIRNEQFF. CDR3 DNA: TGCGCCAGCAGCTTGTCGGGGGGATCTATTCGTAATGAGCAGTTCTTC.

This clonotype was observed many times. The chain joins TRBV6-6 to TRBJ2-1; no clear D gene. The CDR3 length is 12 residues. V was pared by 7 bases and J by 5 bases, with 9 bases between. The germline gives CDR1 MNHNY, CDR2 SVGAGI (reference sequence). The CDR3 DNA follows: TGTGCCAGCACCGCCGACCACAATGAGCAGTTCTTC. This codes for CASTADHNEQFF.

This clonotype showed up many times. The chain has TRBV5-4 and TRBJ1-1; D is unclear. The CDR3 loop spans 14 amino acids. Trimming took off 1 base at V and 0 bases at J, with 7 bases between the two ends. Per the germline V gene, CDR1 is SGHNT and CDR2 is YYREEE (reference sequence). As DNA, the CDR3 is TGTGCCAGCAGCTTGCCCACCATGAACACTGAAGCTTTCTTT. Amino acids: CASSLPTMNTEAFF.

This clonotype was observed many times. V gene TRBV12-3 or TRBV12-4 combines with J gene TRBJ2-3; no reliable D call. V was cut by 2 bases and J by 2 bases, with 8 bases left in between. The CDR3 consists of 14 residues. This CDR3 reads CASSLTWDTDTQYF. The CDR3 DNA reads as TGTGCCAGCAGTTTAACCTGGGACACAGATACGCAGTATTTT.

This clonotype was found many times. The chain couples TRBV20-1 to TRBJ2-2; D might be TRBD1 (6 bases). Germline V gene data show CDR1 as DFQATT and CDR2 as SNEGSKA (reference sequence). Between the trimmed V and J ends, which lost 8 bases and 7 bases, there was a span of 17 bases. This CDR3 is 13 amino acids long. The DNA for the CDR3 is TGCAGTACGACCGGGACAATCGACGGGGAGCTGTTTTTT. Translation: CSTTGTIDGELFF.

The sample holds many counts of this clonotype. The V gene is TRBV28, the J gene TRBJ2-7; TRBD1 matches 10 bases. The CDR3 covers 15 residues. Trimming removed 5 bases from V and 3 bases from J; junction bases left unmatched: 7. Germline CDR1 and CDR2: MDHEN and SYDVKM. The CDR3 DNA reads as TGTGCCAGCAGTCTACACGGGACAGGGGTCTACGAGCAGTACTTC. The encoded protein is CASSLHGTGVYEQYF.

This clonotype was counted between two and nine times. V is TRBV6-1 and J is TRBJ1-1, with a weak D call TRBD1 (6 bases). In germline, CDR1 is MNHNS, CDR2 SASEGT. V was clipped by 6 bases and J by 3 bases, with 11 bases between them. This CDR3 has 13 amino acids. The CDR3 reads CASRSQGYTEAFF. As DNA, the CDR3 is TGTGCCAGCAGGTCCCAGGGGTACACTGAAGCTTTCTTT.

DNA of the CDR3: TGTGCCACCAGAGAACGGACTAGCGGGCCGAGCAATGAGCAGTTCTTC. This translates into CATRERTSGPSNEQFF. V usage is TRBV10-3 and J usage is TRBJ2-1, with 11 nucleotides matching TRBD2. The CDR3 totals 16 residues. Looked up from germline, CDR1 is ENHRY and CDR2 is SYGVKD. V gave up 10 bases and J gave up 6 bases; unmatched junction bases: 14.

At least ten counts were recorded for this clonotype. The chain has TRBV7-3 and TRBJ2-2, with 7 nucleotides matching TRBD1. Germline CDR1 SGHTA, CDR2 FQGTGA. J lost 0 bases, V lost 4 bases, and 5 bases had no gene match. The CDR3 runs 16 residues. The CDR3 coding sequence is TGTGCCAGCAGCTCGTGGACAGGTTCGAACACCGGGGAGCTGTTTTTT. Its protein is CASSSWTGSNTGELFF.

In its sample, this clonotype was seen many times. This chain joins TRBV2 and TRBJ2-1, with 10 bases that match TRBD2. This CDR3 spans 16 amino acids. The V gene's germline CDR1 is SNHLY and CDR2 FYNNEI. V lost 6 bases to trimming and J lost 5 bases; unmatched junction nucleotides: 10. CDR3 amino acids: CASSDNLAGEDNEQFF. CDR3 in DNA: TGTGCCAGCAGCGACAACCTAGCGGGAGAGGACAATGAGCAGTTCTTC.

The table lists this clonotype with a few counts. This chain uses TRBV6-2 or TRBV6-3 with TRBJ2-7, with 10 bases identical to TRBD1. Germline V lookup: CDR1 MNHEY, CDR2 SVGEGT. V was clipped by 0 bases and J by 3 bases; unmatched bases: 2. This CDR3 is built from 15 residues. The CDR3: CASSYSRDRGYEQYF. CDR3 DNA sequence: TGTGCCAGCAGTTACTCACGGGACAGGGGCTACGAGCAGTACTTC.

The chain joins TRBV2 to TRBJ2-1; 12 nucleotides line up with TRBD2. Germline V gene lookup returns CDR1 SNHLY and CDR2 FYNNEI. V lost 2 bases, J lost 4 bases, and 0 bases stayed unmatched. The CDR3 consists of 15 residues. The CDR3 is CASSETSGRYNEQFF. The CDR3 nucleotides are TGTGCCAGCAGTGAAACTAGCGGGAGGTACAATGAGCAGTTCTTC.

This clonotype was observed many times. CDR3 nucleotides: TGCAGCGTTGAAGAATCAGCGGGAGGATCCTACGAGCAGTACTTC. Encoded protein: CSVEESAGGSYEQYF. The J gene is TRBJ2-7, the V gene TRBV29-1; 9 positions agree with TRBD2. Germline CDR1 reads SQVTM; CDR2 reads ANQGSEA. This CDR3 is 15 amino acids long. V was clipped by 0 bases and J by 1 base; unmatched bases: 4.

The chain has TRBV20-1 and TRBJ1-1, with D hard to call. This CDR3 region has 11 residues. The germline gives CDR1 DFQATT, CDR2 SNEGSKA (reference sequence). V gave up 4 bases and J gave up 2 bases, with 5 bases separating them. For the CDR3, the DNA is TGCAGTGCTAACGGCAACACTGAAGCTTTCTTT. It is translated as CSANGNTEAFF.

Many counts were recorded for this clonotype. The chain combines TRBV2 with TRBJ2-3, with D possibly being TRBD2 (6 bases). The germline V gene has CDR1 SNHLY and CDR2 FYNNEI. V was trimmed by 3 bases and J by 5 bases, leaving 12 bases between them. The CDR3 extends over 14 amino acids. CDR3 in DNA: TGTGCCAGCAGTGACCTTCGGGGGTTAGATACGCAGTATTTT. This translates into CASSDLRGLDTQYF.

At least ten counts were recorded for this clonotype. The chain recombines TRBV7-9 with TRBJ2-1; maybe TRBD2 (6 bases). CDR3 length: 15 amino acids. In germline, CDR1 is SEHNR, CDR2 FQNEAQ (reference sequence). The V end lost 7 bases, the J end lost 0 bases, and 13 bases lay between the germline ends. DNA of the CDR3: TGTGCCAGCATCGCGGGACGGATCTCCTACAATGAGCAGTTCTTC. This gives the protein CASIAGRISYNEQFF.

V usage is TRBV20-1 and J usage is TRBJ2-3, with D perhaps matching TRBD2 (6 bases). The CDR3 length is 13 residues. The V gene lost 3 bases and the J gene lost 3 bases, with 10 bases spanning the gap. The germline CDR1 and CDR2 sequences are DFQATT and SNEGSKA (reference sequence). The CDR3 loop is CSARDGTTDTQYF. As DNA, the CDR3 is TGCAGTGCTAGGGACGGGACTACAGATACGCAGTATTTT.

This clonotype occurred many times. The chain's CDR3 is CASSLWQGANEAFF. The DNA for the CDR3 is TGTGCCAGCAGCTTATGGCAGGGGGCTAATGAAGCTTTCTTT. The chain is built from TRBV11-2 and TRBJ1-1, with 8 bases matching TRBD1. The CDR3 is made up of 14 amino acids. The germline CDR1 and CDR2 sequences are SGHAT and FQNNGV. Losses at the gene ends were 2 bases for V and 7 bases for J; bases not matched to a gene: 6.

The chain carries TRBV7-8 and TRBJ2-7; the match to TRBD2 covers 10 bases. CDR1 and CDR2 from the germline V gene are SGHVS and FQNEAQ. CDR3 length: 18 amino acids. The V gene end was trimmed by 5 bases and the J gene end by 5 bases; junction bases not matched to a gene: 18. The CDR3 loop is CASSLGKTSSGRSHEQYF. CDR3 DNA: TGTGCCAGCAGCCTTGGAAAGACATCTAGCGGGAGATCCCACGAGCAGTACTTC.

This clonotype was seen repeatedly, ten times or more. The DNA for the CDR3 is TGCGCCAGCAGCGAGTTGGCAGGGGCCTCCTACGAGCAGTACTTC. Translated, it gives CASSELAGASYEQYF. The chain combines TRBV5-1 with TRBJ2-7, with D possibly being TRBD1 (6 bases). This CDR3 comprises 15 residues. Trimming took off 4 bases at V and 0 bases at J, with 14 bases between the two ends. Germline V gene sequence: CDR1 SGHRS, CDR2 YFSETQ. The variable domain in full, completed from reference TRBV5-1 and TRBJ2-7, reads KAGVTQTPRYLIKTRGQQVTLSCSPISGHRSVSWYQQTPGQGLQFLFEYFSETQRNKGNFPGRFSGRQFSNSRSEMNVSTLELGDSALYLCASSELAGASYEQYFGPGTRLTVT.